The TCR beta chain under discussion was sequenced for a study of TIL therapy for anti-PD-1-resistant metastatic lung cancer. Across the whole study: Median patient age was around 50, ranging about 38-75 years.

The CDR3 is made up of 14 amino acids. V lost 2 bases, J lost 6 bases, and 15 bases lay in between. The germline V gene encodes CDR1 SGDLS and CDR2 YYNGEE. The time point was: pre-treatment sample, taken before nivolumab and TIL therapy. This was the immunoSEQ v3 assay. The repertoire was sequenced with immunoSEQ multiplex PCR; TCRdb's copy has only in-frame clones and lacks some. The data show some 20,000 clones, about 80% seen once. The V and J genes are TRBV9 and TRBJ2-7; the D gene is possibly TRBD1 (6 bases). Here the sequenced sample was blood, taken at baseline. This clonotype originated in a person between 30 and 79 years old with non-small cell lung cancer. The CDR3 DNA follows: TGTGCCAGCAGCGTGACAGGTGTCTTGGGCGAGCAGTACTTC. Its translation: CASSVTGVLGEQYF.